The following is a T cell receptor (beta chain) sequence with its context. Its cognate antigen is unknown. This entry comes from a study of cytomegalovirus exposure and HLA in healthy donors. Study-level information: There were roughly 110 million unique TCR beta sequences, drawn from approximately 180 million T cells, in an earlier analysis. Findings of the study overall: In a later analysis, TCR beta V- and J-gene trimming showed a link to a missense DCLRE1C variant. Reports indicate that TCR beta sequences accurately predicted the HLA-A and HLA-B alleles of most subjects. Researchers left out some V segments, among them TRBV6-2 and TRBV6-3, as indistinguishable.

PCR employed 60 Vbeta and 13 Jbeta primers. Only in-frame clones appear in the TCRdb table, and some are missing; sequencing was by immunoSEQ multiplex PCR. The sample consists of approximately 69,000 clones, 65% to 70% of them appearing once. CDR3 size: 14 residues. V lost 3 bases, J lost 5 bases, and 4 bases stayed unmatched. From germline, CDR1 is SEHNR and CDR2 FQNEAQ (reference sequence). Sample: PBMCs. The clonotype was recovered from a man aged 35 to 55 in good health and CMV-seropositive. This sequence joins TRBV7-9 and TRBJ2-5, with TRBD1 identical over 9 bases. The CDR3 loop reads CASSFGTGLETQYF. CDR3 bases: TGTGCCAGCAGCTTCGGGACAGGGTTGGAGACCCAGTACTTC.